The 20 T cell receptor beta chains presented below share a single source sample, sequenced in a study of CD8 T cells in ankylosing spondylitis. MiXCR, run by TCRdb on the 5' RACE reads, gives a single entry per CDR3 protein. In the table there are about 340,000 distinct CDR3 sequences, 20% of which are singletons. The specimen sequenced was blood, either unsorted or a sorted T cell fraction (not recorded which). The receptors were gathered from a male donor with ankylosing spondylitis or in good health (not recorded which).

This sequence joins TRBV5-6 and TRBJ2-2; D remains unclear. Trimming took 1 base from V and 0 from J, leaving 13 bases between them. Germline loops: CDR1 SGHDT, CDR2 YYEEEE. The CDR3 has 17 amino acids. The chain's CDR3 is CASSLKTGPSNTGELFF. CDR3 DNA: TGTGCCAGCAGCTTGAAGACTGGACCGTCGAACACCGGGGAGCTGTTTTTT.

This clonotype was seen many times. CDR3 in amino acids: CASSFGLSGVGEQFF. DNA of the CDR3: TGTGCCAGCAGTTTTGGGCTTAGCGGGGTGGGGGAGCAGTTCTTC. The J gene is TRBJ2-1, the V gene TRBV12-3 or TRBV12-4, with 8 bases that match TRBD2. CDR3 length: 15 amino acids. The junction had 11 bases not matched to a gene; V was cut back by 3 bases and J by 10 bases.

This chain uses TRBV6-4 with TRBJ2-1; D remains unclear. CDR3 length: 10 amino acids. V was shortened by 3 bases and J by 11 bases, with 5 bases between the two germline ends. Germline loops: CDR1 MRHNA, CDR2 SNTAGT. The CDR3 protein is CASSERKQFF. The CDR3 nucleotides read TGTGCCAGCAGTGAGCGGAAGCAGTTCTTC.

This clonotype showed up just a few times. The chain carries TRBV9 and TRBJ2-2, with TRBD2 as a possible D gene (6 bases). Germline CDR1 reads SGDLS; CDR2 reads YYNGEE. The CDR3 has 17 amino acids. Between the trimmed V and J ends, which lost 3 bases and 2 bases, there was a span of 17 bases. The CDR3, as DNA: TGTGCCAGCAGCGCAGACACTAGCCGACACAACACCGGGGAGCTGTTTTTT. Amino acids: CASSADTSRHNTGELFF.

This chain connects TRBV12-3 or TRBV12-4 to TRBJ1-4, with D perhaps matching TRBD1 (6 bases). The CDR3 consists of 14 residues. The V end was cut by 6 bases, the J end by 8 bases, with 16 bases between. The CDR3 region is CASSRGRLGEKLFF. For the CDR3, the DNA is TGTGCCAGCAGCCGGGGGCGCTTGGGAGAAAAACTGTTTTTT.

At least ten counts were recorded for this clonotype. The V gene is TRBV20-1, the J gene TRBJ2-3, with D tentatively TRBD1 or TRBD2 (6 bases each). Germline V CDR1 and CDR2: DFQATT, SNEGSKA (reference sequence). The CDR3 is 15 residues long. With 6 bases removed from V and 2 bases from J, the gap between germline ends came to 18 bases. The CDR3 DNA reads as TGCAGTGCGGGAGAGATGCGGGACAACACAGATACGCAGTATTTT. Translated, it gives CSAGEMRDNTDTQYF.

This clonotype showed up just a few times. The chain joins TRBV30 to TRBJ2-5; D is perhaps TRBD1 (6 bases). V was shortened by 8 bases and J by 2 bases, with 12 bases between the two germline ends. The V gene's germline CDR1 is GTSNPN and CDR2 SVGIG (reference sequence). The CDR3 is 12 residues long. The DNA for the CDR3 is TGTGCCATCCAGGGGCTGCAAGAGACCCAGTACTTC. Amino acid sequence: CAIQGLQETQYF.

This chain links TRBV29-1 with TRBJ2-1, with 7 bases that match TRBD2. V lost 7 bases and J lost 3; bases outside the gene matches: 6. Germline CDR1 reads SQVTM; CDR2 reads ANQGSEA. The CDR3 spans 13 residues. CDR3 coding DNA: TGCAGCGCCGGCGGGGGACTCTACAATGAGCAGTTCTTC. Amino acid sequence: CSAGGGLYNEQFF.

This clonotype appeared a single time. The V gene is TRBV11-2, the J gene TRBJ2-7; 7 bases agree with TRBD1. Looked up from germline, CDR1 is SGHAT and CDR2 is FQNNGV. V shed 5 bases and J 6 bases; nucleotides not matched to a gene: 10. The CDR3 covers 14 residues. CDR3 nucleotide sequence: TGTGCCAGCAGCGCCTACAGGGGACCGGGCGAGCAGTACTTC. As protein: CASSAYRGPGEQYF.

The chain carries TRBV7-8 and TRBJ2-6; perhaps TRBD2 as D (5 bases). V shed 7 bases and J shed 3 bases, with 13 bases lying between them. Germline-derived CDR1 and CDR2 are SGHVS and FQNEAQ. CDR3 length: 15 residues. This chain's CDR3 is CASTARAGGANVLTF. The CDR3 DNA follows: TGTGCCAGCACCGCGCGGGCTGGTGGGGCCAACGTCCTGACTTTC. Full variable domain (missing parts from reference TRBV7-8 and TRBJ2-6): GAGVSQSPRYKVAKRGQDVALRCDPISGHVSLFWYQQALGQGPEFLTYFQNEAQLDKSGLPSDRFFAERPEGSVSTLKIQRTQQEDSAVYLCASTARAGGANVLTFGAGSRLTVL.

This clonotype was counted only a few times. The chain combines TRBV27 with TRBJ2-7; possible D gene TRBD1, 6 bases. V lost 2 bases, J lost 0 bases, and 8 bases lay in between. Germline V gene sequence: CDR1 MNHEY, CDR2 SMNVEV (reference sequence). This CDR3 has 14 amino acids. CDR3 bases: TGTGCCAGCAGTTTAGACAGGACCTCCTACGAGCAGTACTTC. It yields the protein CASSLDRTSYEQYF.

This clonotype was seen more than once but under ten times. The chain links TRBV18 to TRBJ2-2; D remains unclear. Trimming pared 2 bases from V and 0 bases from J, leaving 4 bases between. The V gene's germline CDR1 is KGHSH and CDR2 LQKENI. The CDR3 extends over 14 amino acids. DNA for the CDR3: TGTGCCAGCTCACCAACAACGAACACCGGGGAGCTGTTTTTT. Its protein is CASSPTTNTGELFF. The full variable domain, rest sourced from reference TRBV18 and TRBJ2-2, is NAGVMQNPRHLVRRRGQEARLRCSPMKGHSHVYWYRQLPEEGLKFMVYLQKENIIDESGMPKERFSAEFPKEGPSILRIQQVVRGDSAAYFCASSPTTNTGELFFGEGSRLTVL.

This clonotype has more than one count but fewer than ten. The chain joins TRBV29-1 to TRBJ2-1; D gene unclear. V shed 0 bases and J shed 5 bases, with 8 bases lying between them. This CDR3 comprises 13 residues. The germline V gene has CDR1 SQVTM and CDR2 ANQGSEA. In nucleotides, the CDR3 is TGCAGCGTTGAAGATCGGCAGCACAATGAGCAGTTCTTC. This gives the protein CSVEDRQHNEQFF.

This clonotype has just a few counts. The chain couples TRBV9 to TRBJ2-5; 7 bases map to TRBD1. The germline V gene has CDR1 SGDLS and CDR2 YYNGEE. The V gene end was trimmed by 0 bases and the J gene end by 2 bases; junction bases not matched to a gene: 1. The CDR3 extends over 14 amino acids. The CDR3 DNA sequence: TGTGCCAGCAGCGTAGGACAGGGTCAAGAGACCCAGTACTTC. Protein: CASSVGQGQETQYF.

This rearrangement joins TRBV7-9 to TRBJ2-7, with D possibly matching TRBD2 (6 bases). Deletions cut 5 bases from V and 2 bases from J, with 13 bases between. The CDR3 runs 14 residues. The germline CDR1 and CDR2 sequences are SEHNR and FQNEAQ (reference sequence). The CDR3 loop reads CASSPGDSAYEQYF. In DNA form, the CDR3 reads TGTGCCAGCAGCCCGGGGGACTCCGCCTACGAGCAGTACTTC.

This chain connects TRBV18 to TRBJ2-4, with D perhaps being TRBD1 or TRBD2 (6 bases each). Germline V gives CDR1 KGHSH, CDR2 LQKENI. The CDR3 is 17 amino acids. V shed 5 bases and J shed 0 bases, with 17 bases lying between them. The CDR3 loop is CASSRAEEGEAKNIQYF. DNA of the CDR3: TGTGCCAGCTCAAGGGCAGAGGAGGGGGAAGCCAAAAACATTCAGTACTTC. The complete variable domain, with remaining parts taken from reference TRBV18 and TRBJ2-4, reads NAGVMQNPRHLVRRRGQEARLRCSPMKGHSHVYWYRQLPEEGLKFMVYLQKENIIDESGMPKERFSAEFPKEGPSILRIQQVVRGDSAAYFCASSRAEEGEAKNIQYFGAGTRLSVL.

This clonotype appeared a few times. The V call is TRBV6-2 or TRBV6-3, the J call TRBJ2-5; 12 bases map to TRBD2. This CDR3 has 20 amino acids. V shed 0 bases, J shed 2 bases, and the junction held 13 bases outside the gene matches. The germline gives CDR1 MNHEY, CDR2 SVGEGT. The CDR3 sequence: CASSYSWRLAGVARQETQYF. The CDR3 DNA reads as TGTGCCAGCAGTTACTCGTGGAGACTAGCGGGGGTAGCGCGGCAAGAGACCCAGTACTTC.

The V gene is TRBV4-1, the J gene TRBJ2-5, with 10 bases lining up with TRBD2. The junction had 21 bases not matched to a gene; V was cut back by 0 bases and J by 5 bases. The CDR3 sequence is 21 residues long. The germline CDR1 and CDR2 sequences are MGHRA and YSYEKL. CDR3 region: CASSQDMATGTSVILGETQYF. The CDR3 DNA reads TGCGCCAGCAGCCAAGACATGGCTACCGGGACTAGCGTCATCCTGGGGGAGACCCAGTACTTC.

The genes are TRBV6-5 and TRBJ1-1; TRBD1 is a possible D gene (5 bases). V shed 2 bases and J shed 4 bases, with 20 bases lying between them. The CDR3 totals 17 residues. The germline CDR1 and CDR2 sequences are MNHEY and SVGAGI. The CDR3: CASSYTRTGTRGTEAFF. CDR3 coding DNA: TGTGCCAGCAGTTACACTAGAACCGGGACGAGGGGCACTGAAGCTTTCTTT.

This clonotype was picked up a small number of times. The chain couples TRBV5-1 to TRBJ2-7, with 7 bases aligning to TRBD1. The CDR3 extends over 15 amino acids. In germline, CDR1 is SGHRS, CDR2 YFSETQ. V shed 4 bases, J shed 0 bases, and the junction held 7 bases outside the gene matches. In DNA form, the CDR3 reads TGCGCCAGCAGCGGTGGACAGGACCTCTCCTACGAGCAGTACTTC. It specifies CASSGGQDLSYEQYF.